This T cell receptor beta chain stems from a study of blood T cell repertoires in COVID-19. Germline CDR1 reads KGHSH; CDR2 reads LQKENI. The V end lost 2 bases, the J end lost 7 bases, and 11 bases lay between the germline ends. The CDR3 sequence is 13 residues long. TCRdb's table, derived via immunoSEQ multiplex PCR, lists solely in-frame clones and lacks some. In the table there are about 120,000 clones, about 90% of which are singletons. This clone turned up a few times. The clonotype comes from a man between 65 and 85 years old who had recovered from COVID-19. Source material: peripheral blood. This chain links TRBV18 with TRBJ1-2; no reliable D call. CDR3 amino acids: CASSPTVAGGYTF. For the CDR3, the DNA is TGTGCCAGCTCACCAACCGTCGCGGGTGGCTACACCTTC.